These T cell receptor beta chains were read from a single sample in a study of post-analysis software for immune sequencing data. Each CDR3 protein gets one entry after TCRdb re-called the PCR reads with MiXCR. The table has hundreds of thousands of distinct CDR3 sequences, about 44% seen once. Sequenced input: blood. These receptors came from a girl aged 10 to 17 with multiple sclerosis. Each CDR3 is given with its conserved first and last residue. The order of the fields is D gene, J gene, V gene, clone size, CDR3 length, CDR3 DNA, CDR3 protein. D genes are given only for firm matches. The size field is filled for only some rows; it gives once, few, many or a size class.

. | TRBJ2-5 | TRBV12-3/TRBV12-4 | . | 14 | TGTGCCAGCAGTTTGAAGTGGGACAAAGAGACCCAGTACTTC | CASSLKWDKETQYF
. | TRBJ1-2 | TRBV20-1 | . | 13 | TGCAGTGCTACAGTCTCACCGGACTATGGCTACACCTTC | CSATVSPDYGYTF
. | TRBJ2-3 | TRBV7-9 | . | 17 | TGTGCCAGCAGCTTAGCGGGACGAGGTGGCGGCACAGATGCGCAGTATTTT | CASSLAGRGGGTDAQYF
. | TRBJ2-1 | TRBV20-1 | few | 15 | TGCAGTGCTAATCCCGGGGTAGCAGGGTTAAATGAGCAGTTCTTC | CSANPGVAGLNEQFF
. | TRBJ2-3 | TRBV20-1 | . | 15 | TGCAGTGCTAGTTGGGTACCCGGCCCACCAGATACGCAGTATTTT | CSASWVPGPPDTQYF
TRBD1 | TRBJ1-1 | TRBV3-1 | once | 13 | TGTGCCAGCAGCCAAGCGGGACAGGGTACAGCTTTCTTT | CASSQAGQGTAFF
. | TRBJ2-1 | TRBV5-1 | . | 15 | TGCGCCAGCAGCCCCATACCCAACCGAGGGGATGAGCAGTTCTTC | CASSPIPNRGDEQFF
TRBD1 | TRBJ1-2 | TRBV19 | . | 14 | TGTGCCAGTAGTATTACCGGGACAGGGAGCGGCTACACCTTC | CASSITGTGSGYTF
. | TRBJ2-3 | TRBV7-8 | few | 16 | TGTGCCAGCAGCTTAGATAACAGGGAGGTCACAGATACGCAGTATTTT | CASSLDNREVTDTQYF
. | TRBJ2-5 | TRBV7-9 | . | 14 | TGTGCCAGCAGCTTAAATGCGGGTTGGGAGACCCAGTACTTC | CASSLNAGWETQYF
. | TRBJ2-5 | TRBV5-1 | . | 15 | TGCGCCAGCAGCCCAGATCCTGGCGGCCTCAAGACCCAGTACTTC | CASSPDPGGLKTQYF
. | TRBJ1-2 | TRBV20-1 | . | 11 | TGCAGTGCTGAGCCCCTGGACGGCTACACCTTC | CSAEPLDGYTF
TRBD1 | TRBJ1-2 | TRBV4-1 | . | 14 | TGCGCCAGCAGGACGAGGGGGCATAACTATGGCTACACCTTC | CASRTRGHNYGYTF
TRBD2 | TRBJ2-1 | TRBV29-1 | few | 17 | TGCAGCGTTGAAACCATGAGAGGCGGGAGGCTTCATGATGAGCAGTTCTTC | CSVETMRGGRLHDEQFF
. | TRBJ1-5 | TRBV24-1 | . | 15 | TGTGCCACCAGTGGTACGACGGAGAGCAATCAGCCCCAGCATTTT | CATSGTTESNQPQHF
TRBD2 | TRBJ2-7 | TRBV29-1 | . | 18 | TGCAGCGCCACAAGCTACGGAGACGCTAGCGGGAGAGGTTCCGAGCAGTACTTC | CSATSYGDASGRGSEQYF
. | TRBJ1-1 | TRBV5-1 | . | 15 | TGCGCCAGCAGCTTTACGACTGGGCGAGACACTGAAGCTTTCTTT | CASSFTTGRDTEAFF
TRBD1 | TRBJ2-5 | TRBV7-3 | . | 15 | TGTGCCAGCAGCTGGACAGGGGGCAAACAAGAGACCCAGTACTTC | CASSWTGGKQETQYF
. | TRBJ1-1 | TRBV7-9 | . | 15 | TGTGCCAGCAGCTTATCGGGGCTTGCGAACACTGAAGCTTTCTTT | CASSLSGLANTEAFF
. | TRBJ2-7 | TRBV5-1 | few | 13 | TGCGCCAGCAGCTTGGGGGCCTTCTACGAGCAGTACTTC | CASSLGAFYEQYF
TRBD1 | TRBJ1-2 | TRBV6-5 | few | 15 | TGTGCCAGCAGTGGTGACAGGGGGCGCGAGTATGGCTACACCTTC | CASSGDRGREYGYTF
. | TRBJ1-1 | TRBV5-1 | . | 14 | TGCGCCAGCAGCTTGAGCAGTATGACCACTGAAGCTTTCTTT | CASSLSSMTTEAFF
TRBD2 | TRBJ2-3 | TRBV11-2 | . | 18 | TGTGCCAGCAGCTTGGGAGGACTAAGCGGGGGGGTGACAGATACGCAGTATTTT | CASSLGGLSGGVTDTQYF
. | TRBJ2-5 | TRBV9 | . | 15 | TGTGCCAGCAGCGTTTCTGTTTGGACGGAAGAGACCCAGTACTTC | CASSVSVWTEETQYF
. | TRBJ2-7 | TRBV28 | . | 15 | TGTGTCAGCAGCGTGGGTGGGGGGTCCTCCTACGAGCAGTACTTC | CVSSVGGGSSYEQYF
. | TRBJ1-2 | TRBV12-3/TRBV12-4 | . | 13 | TGTGCCAGCAGTCACCGTCGGCTGGGTGGCTGCACCTTC | CASSHRRLGGCTF